This T cell receptor (beta chain) was profiled in a study of blood T cell repertoires in COVID-19. About the research overall: PBMCs, B-cell-depleted T cells, or T cells provided the cDNA or gDNA that made up the material.

V lost 5 bases to trimming and J lost 1 base, with 8 bases between them. Germline V gene lookup returns CDR1 SGHVS and CDR2 FNYEAQ. This CDR3 is built from 13 residues. Data came from immunoSEQ multiplex PCR; TCRdb stores just in-frame clones and leaves some out. Of under 350,000 clones in the sample, about nine tenths were seen once. This TCR was sampled from a woman aged 18-35 years who had recovered from COVID-19. The chain employs TRBV7-6 and TRBJ1-1; no firm D call. Sequencing was done on a sample of PBMCs or T cells enriched from blood (not recorded which). This CDR3 reads CASSRTENTEAFF. CDR3 DNA: TGTGCCAGCAGCCGTACAGAGAACACTGAAGCTTTCTTT.